This record looks at one T cell receptor (beta chain) sequence and its context. The antigen it binds to is not known. No per-base quality is available; no much larger clone lies one base away. There are 15 amino acids in the CDR3, from cysteine to phenylalanine inclusive. Of the read, only the CDR3 DNA is kept; its 45 bases are in frame from base 1. Here V drops 0 bases and J drops 8 bases, and the junction holds 5 bases not matched to any gene. CDR1 and CDR2 are read off the germline V gene as SGHVS and FQNEAQ. A single peripheral blood draw of approximately 100 mL on average was collected from each donor into heparinised tubes. A BD FACSAria II and a panel including CD45RO, CCR7, CD25, CD127, CD95 and CD27 were used to sort naive, central memory, regulatory and stem cell-like memory CD4+ T cells. Every sorted population had a purity above 95%. PBMCs were separated immediately by Lymphoprep density gradient centrifugation and were stained directly, without being cultured. So that batch effects would be minimized, each experiment stained and sorted samples in pairs, pairing one healthy donor with one patient.

This sample is drawn from a study of beta chain features in type 1 diabetes listed by TCRdb under 2018. As for the study more broadly: Patients and healthy donors did not differ in mean age, gender distribution, total cell number or subset yield. Regulatory and stem cell-like memory subsets were isolated from only 8 patients and about eight healthy donors, whereas naive and central memory subsets came from all 30 or so donors. In the study, TCRB repertoires of sorted circulating CD4+ T cell subsets from recently diagnosed type 1 diabetes patients were compared with those of matched healthy donors. A total of roughly 98,000,000 sorted cells were examined across all samples, and a strong correlation was observed between cell number per subset and RNA yield. Findings and caveats that apply to the study as a whole: In all four CD4+ subsets, TCRB CDR3 length was moderately but significantly shorter in type 1 diabetes patients. PCR might favor shorter templates, but patient and control samples were amplified and corrected together, so any skew would affect both groups equally. Sequencing cDNA rather than genomic DNA could over-represent highly expressing activated cells, although activation and CD3 levels did not differ between groups. Naive, central memory and regulatory TCRB repertoires appeared to be more alike among patients than among healthy donors. Because small numbers of individuals were included in the HLA sub-analyses, any influence of HLA type on TCRB rearrangement was left unresolved. At VDJ recombination sites, patients with type 1 diabetes made fewer insertions and deleted more nucleotides, a pattern implying thymic rearrangement abnormalities.

The entire isolated RNA was reverse transcribed using the High Capacity cDNA Reverse Transcription Kit, and thus expressed TCRB transcripts were sequenced. Naive, central memory and regulatory T cell samples underwent deep immunoSEQ sequencing, averaging about 3.57 million total reads per sample. After sorted cells were lysed in RLT buffer, RNA was extracted with DNase-treated RNeasy Micro or Mini kits, with the choice depending on cell number. Each cell subset was processed separately to prevent cross-contamination, with patient and healthy donor samples processed together. Using the immunoSEQ multiplex PCR, TCRB sequences were amplified from cDNA into 87-bp fragments spanning the CDR3 region. Amplicons were sequenced on the Illumina HiSeq platform. From the authors' description of their analysis: Synthetic template baselines were used to correct PCR bias computationally, reads within Hamming distance 2 were collapsed together, and singletons that could not be merged were discarded. Reads were aligned to IMGT to assign V, D and J genes, CDR3 length, and insertions or deletions at six rearrangement sites. Within each subset, clonotype counts were normalized to the number of sorted cells before true diversity and Gini coefficients were calculated with the tcR R package. The overlap coefficient, calculated on TCRB nucleotide sequences, was used to quantify repertoire sharing. TCRdb stores this immuneACCESS table with in-frame sequences only. Part of the clones is absent; in the studies checked, under half of the shortfall reflects unresolved V genes, and no reason is known for the rest. D and trimming were read from the DNA, whereas the V and J calls and clone size are those reported in that table. A total of 95,000 to 150,000 clones appear in this sample, around 16% of them only once. About 2.4% of the sample goes to the ten largest clones.

The V and J genes are TRBV7-8 and TRBJ2-3, with 10 bases in between that match TRBD1. This receptor was obtained from a man aged 18 to 30 with type 1 diabetes. The source material was central memory CD4+ T cells from blood. The DNA sequence follows: TGTGCCAGCAGCTTAGCGGACAGGGGGTCCGGTACGCAGTATTTT. Its protein product is CASSLADRGSGTQYF.